This TCR beta chain came from a study of cytomegalovirus exposure and HLA in healthy donors. Whole-study results and caveats: A missense DCLRE1C variant was associated with V- and J-gene trimming of TCR beta chains in a later analysis, and an independent cohort replicated the association.

Comment on this clone: The antigen is unknown.

PCR involved 60 Vbeta and 13 Jbeta primers. Repertoires were generated with immunoSEQ multiplex PCR, while TCRdb's copy carries only in-frame clones and drops some. The sample holds 110,000 or so clones, roughly 76% seen once. Donors sampled were nominally healthy, though unrecorded immune exposures were likely. This sequence originates from a man aged 50-60 years in good health and CMV-seropositive. The specimen sequenced was PBMCs.

CDR3 loop: CASSSAGGLGDTQYF. CDR3 DNA: TGTGCCAGCAGCTCGGCGGGGGGGCTTGGCGATACGCAGTATTTT. The V call is TRBV11-3, the J call TRBJ2-3; the match to TRBD2 covers 9 bases. This CDR3 spans 15 amino acids. Germline CDR1 is SGHNT and CDR2 is YENEEA. The V and J ends lost 4 bases and 6 bases, in that order; junction bases with no gene match: 8.